This is a list of T cell receptor beta chains from one sample in a study of response to subunit inactivated influenza vaccine. Each CDR3 protein gets one entry after TCRdb re-called the RT-PCR reads with MiXCR. The sample comprises 300,000 to 350,000 distinct CDR3 sequences, 20% to 25% of which are singletons, and about 9.4% rests with the top ten. The sequencing here drew on PBMCs from blood, taken less than 22 months after vaccination. The source is a man in his fifties or sixties who received an inactivated influenza vaccine. Both conserved end residues are part of each CDR3. The D gene is left open where the match is weak. Clone size, where shown, is once, few, many, or a class for clones that have expanded.

d_call j_call clone_size v_call cdr3_nt cdr3_aa
TRBD2 TRBJ2-1 few TRBV12-3/TRBV12-4 TGTGCCAGCACCCCAGCGGGGTCCTCCTACAATGAGCAGTTCTTC CASTPAGSSYNEQFF
TRBD2 TRBJ2-5 many TRBV4-2 TGTGCCAGCAGCCAAGTGGTAGCGGGAGAGCCCGGAGAGACCCAGTACTTC CASSQVVAGEPGETQYF
- TRBJ2-7 - TRBV5-1 TGCGCCAGCAGGGACGAGGGGGTCCCTCACTACGAGCAGTACTTC CASRDEGVPHYEQYF
- TRBJ2-7 - TRBV20-1 TGCAGTGCTAGAGTCCACTCCGAGCAGTACTTC CSARVHSEQYF
- TRBJ1-2 few TRBV11-2 TGTGCCAGCAGCTTAGAGGGAGAGCATGGCTACACCTTC CASSLEGEHGYTF
- TRBJ2-7 many TRBV7-2 TGTGCCAGCAGCTTATTGCGAAGCTACGAGCAGTACTTC CASSLLRSYEQYF
- TRBJ2-3 once TRBV13 TGTGCCAGCAGCTTAGTCGACGGACCTAGCACAGATACGCAGTATTTT CASSLVDGPSTDTQYF
- TRBJ1-6 - TRBV7-2 TGTGCCAGCAGCTTGGAGACGTTAGCATCACCCCTCCACTTT CASSLETLASPLHF
- TRBJ1-6 few TRBV27 TGTGCCAGCAGTTTTAACAGCGATTCACCCCTCCACTTT CASSFNSDSPLHF
TRBD1 TRBJ1-5 few TRBV6-4 TGTGCCAGCAGCGCCCTAAATAGGTGGACAGGGCAAACTCAGCCCCAGCATTTT CASSALNRWTGQTQPQHF
- TRBJ2-1 - TRBV20-1 TGCAGTGCTGGGGGCGGGGCTGGATACAATGAGCAGTTCTTC CSAGGGAGYNEQFF
- TRBJ1-3 many TRBV5-1 TGCGCCAGCAGCCAAGGGATAACTGGAAACACCATATATTTT CASSQGITGNTIYF
TRBD1 TRBJ1-3 few TRBV5-1 TGCGCCAGCAGCTTGGTCCCAGGGGGAGCTGGAAACACCATATATTTT CASSLVPGGAGNTIYF
- TRBJ1-5 few TRBV19 TGTGCCAGTAGTGAATCCTACAGGACTAGCAATCAGCCCCAGCATTTT CASSESYRTSNQPQHF
- TRBJ2-1 few TRBV4-3 TGCGCCAGCAGCCAGTTTAGTCGAAATGAGCAGTTCTTC CASSQFSRNEQFF
- TRBJ2-5 - TRBV28 TGTGCCAGCAGTTTTACCAGGGGTGCCCAAGAGACCCAGTACTTC CASSFTRGAQETQYF
TRBD1 TRBJ2-1 once TRBV28 TGTGCCAGCAGTTCTCCGGGACAGGGGATTGGTGAGCAGTTCTTC CASSSPGQGIGEQFF
TRBD2 TRBJ2-7 few TRBV18 TGTGCCAGCTCACCACTAGCGGGGGCCGAGTCGCAGTACTTC CASSPLAGAESQYF
- TRBJ2-1 - TRBV20-1 TGCAGTGCTAGAGTCCCGGGGCACAATGAGCAGTTCTTC CSARVPGHNEQFF
TRBD2 TRBJ2-1 - TRBV4-3 TGCGCCAGCAGCCCCTCGGCCGGGAGGTTTGTCGATGAGCAGTTCTTC CASSPSAGRFVDEQFF
- TRBJ1-2 - TRBV4-3 TGCGCCAGCAGCCAAGACTCCAGGACCTTCTATGGCTACACCTTC CASSQDSRTFYGYTF
- TRBJ2-2 - TRBV5-1 TGCGCCAGCAGCCCGGGTTGGACAAGGAACACCGGGGAGCTGTTTTTT CASSPGWTRNTGELFF
- TRBJ2-3 - TRBV2 TGTGCCAGCAGTCGGACAGAAAGCACAGATACGCAGTATTTT CASSRTESTDTQYF
TRBD1 TRBJ2-2 few TRBV19 TGTGCCAGTAGTATAGATCACTGGACAGGGGGCTGGTCCGGGGAGCTGTTTTTT CASSIDHWTGGWSGELFF
- TRBJ1-2 - TRBV19 TGTGCCAGTAGTAAAGGGGGGGCCGGCTATGGCTACACCTTC CASSKGGAGYGYTF
- TRBJ1-2 - TRBV24-1 TGTGCCACCAGGGACTCAGGGGCTAACTATGGCTACACCTTC CATRDSGANYGYTF
- TRBJ2-7 - TRBV20-1 TGCAGTGCCAAACAGGGTACCCACGAGCAGTACTTC CSAKQGTHEQYF
- TRBJ1-1 - TRBV6-1 TGTGCCAGCAATGGACCCGGCGGGGTTAACACTGAAGCTTTCTTT CASNGPGGVNTEAFF
TRBD1 TRBJ1-2 - TRBV29-1 TGCAGCGTATACGGACAGGCCGACCTTGCGATTTATGGCTACACCTTC CSVYGQADLAIYGYTF
- TRBJ2-5 - TRBV4-3 TGCGCCAGCAGCCAAGTAGGGGGGGGAGAGACCCAGTACTTC CASSQVGGGETQYF
TRBD2 TRBJ2-1 few TRBV24-1 TGTGCCAGCGGACTAGCGGGTAACAATGAGCAGTTCTTC CASGLAGNNEQFF
- TRBJ1-1 few TRBV28 TGTGCCAGCAATTCTTCCCCCGGGACCACTGAAGCTTTCTTT CASNSSPGTTEAFF
- TRBJ2-5 few TRBV6-1 TGTGCCAGCAGTGAAGTAGAGCCATCCCCAGAGACCCAGTACTTC CASSEVEPSPETQYF
- TRBJ1-6 - TRBV30 TGTGCCTGGAGTGTACCCGGGGTTGAGGGGAATTCACCCCTCCACTTT CAWSVPGVEGNSPLHF
- TRBJ2-7 - TRBV6-1 TGTGCCAGCAGTGAACATTCCGTTACCTACGAGCAGTACTTC CASSEHSVTYEQYF
- TRBJ2-4 - TRBV6-2/TRBV6-3 TGTGCCAGCACCCAGGGGAAAAACATTCAGTACTTC CASTQGKNIQYF
TRBD2 TRBJ2-1 - TRBV5-1 TGCGCCAGCAGATTGGCGGGGGAACCCGCGAGCTCCTACAATGAGCAGTTCTTC CASRLAGEPASSYNEQFF
TRBD1 TRBJ1-3 few TRBV5-1 TGCGCCAGCAGTCCGAGGGACAGGGCAGCTGGAAACACCATATATTTT CASSPRDRAAGNTIYF
- TRBJ1-3 few TRBV7-9 TGTGCCAGCAGCTTATTGGTACACCTTGGAAACACCATATATTTT CASSLLVHLGNTIYF
- TRBJ1-6 - TRBV5-1 TGCGCCAGCAGCTGGGCGCCGGGACGCCAAAATTCACCCCTCCACTTT CASSWAPGRQNSPLHF
- TRBJ2-1 few TRBV20-1 TGCAGTGCTAGAGAGTTGCAGGGGCCCTACAATGAGCAGTTCTTC CSARELQGPYNEQFF
TRBD2 TRBJ2-7 - TRBV4-1 TGCGCCAGCAGCCATGTACCGGGACTAGCGGGGTACGAGCAGTACTTC CASSHVPGLAGYEQYF
- TRBJ2-2 few TRBV4-1 TGCGCCAGCAGCCTCGGTCTTCAATACGGGACGGACCAGACTTCGAACACCGGGGAGCTGTTTTTT CASSLGLQYGTDQTSNTGELFF
- TRBJ2-2 - TRBV4-3 TGCGCCAGCAGCCAAGATTCTAGTTGGGGGGAGCTGTTTTTT CASSQDSSWGELFF
TRBD1 TRBJ2-5 - TRBV12-3/TRBV12-4 TGTGCCAGCAGTGCTCGGACAGGAGGAGAGACCCAGTACTTC CASSARTGGETQYF
- TRBJ1-1 - TRBV27 TGTGCCAGCGGACCCGCACTACAGGGATTTGGCACTGAAGCTTTCTTT CASGPALQGFGTEAFF